The 4 T cell receptor beta chains in this list originate from one sample, sequenced in a study of T cell repertoires in cytomegalovirus infection. The antigens these receptors bind are not known. TCRdb re-called the reads through MiXCR, storing one row per CDR3 protein. Counted here are about half a million distinct CDR3 sequences, about two fifths occurring once; the ten biggest clones make up roughly two fifths. The starting material was cultured PBMCs, obtained from culture after CMV antigen stimulation. These TCRs come from a human donor in good health (CMV status not recorded). Some clones in this sample may be carry-over from other donors' samples.

This clonotype occurred a few times. The V gene is TRBV6-1, the J gene TRBJ1-1; a weak D match, TRBD1 (6 bases). The CDR3 length is 13 residues. Trimming took 7 bases from V and 4 from J, leaving 13 bases between them. Germline-derived CDR1 and CDR2 are MNHNS and SASEGT. The CDR3 spells CASTEQGSTEAFF. DNA of the CDR3: TGTGCCAGCACAGAACAGGGAAGCACTGAAGCTTTCTTT.

CDR3 amino acids: CASREQETLGYGYTF. CDR3 sequence (DNA): TGTGCCAGCAGAGAGCAGGAGACTCTAGGCTATGGCTACACCTTC. This chain connects TRBV7-2 to TRBJ1-2; D is uncertain. The CDR3 loop spans 15 amino acids. Trimming stripped 6 bases from V and 4 bases from J, with 18 bases between. The germline V gene has CDR1 SGHTA and CDR2 FQGNSA.

This clonotype was seen a few times. The chain recombines TRBV20-1 with TRBJ2-3; D possibly corresponds to TRBD2 (5 bases). The length of the CDR3 is 14 residues. The germline gives CDR1 DFQATT, CDR2 SNEGSKA (reference sequence). V lost 6 bases, J lost 2 bases, and 15 bases lay in between. CDR3: CSADGEGNTDTQYF. The CDR3 nucleotides read TGCAGTGCCGACGGGGAAGGGAACACAGATACGCAGTATTTT.

This clonotype turned up a few times. V and J are TRBV7-9 and TRBJ1-6; 9 bases map to TRBD1. V lost 5 bases to trimming and J lost 6 bases; unmatched junction nucleotides: 5. The CDR3 has 15 residues. The germline gives CDR1 SEHNR, CDR2 FQNEAQ (reference sequence). The CDR3 protein is CASSLDRGGNSPLHF. In nucleotides, the CDR3 is TGTGCCAGCAGCCTGGACAGGGGAGGTAATTCACCCCTCCACTTT.